Below are 10 T cell receptor beta chains sequenced from a single sample in a study of blood T cell repertoires in COVID-19. Sequenced by immunoSEQ multiplex PCR; TCRdb stores in-frame clones only, minus some. In the table there are fewer than 400,000 clones, 85% of which are singletons. Sequencing used PBMCs or T cells enriched from blood (not recorded which). These receptors were obtained from a woman in her 30s who had been exposed to COVID-19.

The gene calls are TRBV30 and TRBJ1-2; D gene uncertain. Trimming removed 5 bases at V and 4 bases at J, with 8 bases between. CDR1 GTSNPN and CDR2 SVGIG come from the germline V gene (reference sequence). This CDR3 contains 11 residues. CDR3 in amino acids: CAWETIYGYTF. CDR3 bases: TGTGCCTGGGAGACTATCTATGGCTACACCTTC.

The gene calls are TRBV30 and TRBJ2-1, with 9 nucleotides matching TRBD1. Trimming cost V 4 bases and J 8 bases; bases outside gene matches: 9. This CDR3 comprises 14 residues. CDR1 is GTSNPN and CDR2 is SVGIG in the germline V gene (reference sequence). The CDR3 DNA sequence: TGTGCCTGGATCGCTGGGACAGGGTCGGATGAGCAGTTCTTC. Its protein product is CAWIAGTGSDEQFF.

The chain couples TRBV6-2 or TRBV6-3 to TRBJ1-2, with D maybe TRBD1 (6 bases). The CDR3 is made up of 13 amino acids. Germline V gene sequence: CDR1 MNHEY, CDR2 SVGEGT. V shed 3 bases and J shed 8 bases, with 13 bases lying between them. In DNA, the CDR3 is TGTGCCAGCAGTTATGCAGGGGCCTACGGCTACACCTTC. This gives the protein CASSYAGAYGYTF.

This chain joins TRBV28 and TRBJ1-5, with 9 bases fitting TRBD1. Looked up from germline, CDR1 is MDHEN and CDR2 is SYDVKM. The V segment lost 6 bases and the J segment 5 bases; nucleotides outside the gene matches: 11. The CDR3 totals 16 residues. CDR3 protein: CASRRTGVTGDQPQHF. The CDR3 nucleotides are TGTGCCAGCAGGAGGACAGGGGTTACCGGGGATCAGCCCCAGCATTTT.

V gene TRBV4-2 combines with J gene TRBJ2-6; TRBD1 aligns across 7 bases. Germline CDR1 reads LGHNA; CDR2 reads YNFKEQ. With V trimmed by 1 base and J by 0 bases, 3 bases remained unmatched. The CDR3 totals 17 residues. CDR3 sequence reads: CASSQGQGSSGANVLTF. CDR3 DNA: TGTGCCAGCAGCCAAGGACAGGGAAGCTCTGGGGCCAACGTCCTGACTTTC.

This sequence joins TRBV24-1 and TRBJ1-3; D unclear. Trimming shortened V by 9 bases and J by 0 bases, and 11 bases separated the two germline ends. CDR1 and CDR2 from the germline V gene are KGHDR and SFDVKD. This CDR3 region has 14 residues. CDR3 protein: CATGGRSSGNTIYF. Here the CDR3 DNA reads TGTGCCACCGGTGGTCGTTCCTCTGGAAACACCATATATTTT.

The chain links TRBV5-1 to TRBJ1-1, with a weak D call TRBD1 (6 bases). Germline-derived CDR1 and CDR2 are SGHRS and YFSETQ. V was cut by 0 bases and J by 5 bases, with 14 bases left in between. The CDR3 extends over 15 amino acids. The CDR3 nucleotides are TGCGCCAGCAGCTTGGACGGCAGGGGATGGACTGAAGCTTTCTTT. Amino acid sequence: CASSLDGRGWTEAFF.

Only a few counts were recorded for this clone. The chain carries TRBV6-5 and TRBJ2-7; D gene uncertain. This CDR3 has 11 amino acids. Germline lookup yields CDR1 MNHEY and CDR2 SVGAGI. Trimming took off 2 bases at V and 3 bases at J, with 2 bases between the two ends. The CDR3 region is CASSYLYEQYF. The CDR3 DNA sequence: TGTGCCAGCAGTTACCTCTACGAGCAGTACTTC.

This clone was detected only once. The chain is built from TRBV28 and TRBJ1-1, with D unresolved. Germline V gene data show CDR1 as MDHEN and CDR2 as SYDVKM. Deletions cut 3 bases from V and 5 bases from J, with 16 bases between. CDR3 length: 15 amino acids. CDR3 amino acids: CASSFPRTGRTEAFF. Here the CDR3 DNA reads TGTGCCAGCAGTTTTCCGCGGACTGGGCGGACTGAAGCTTTCTTT.

The chain carries TRBV28 and TRBJ2-2; possible D gene TRBD1, 5 bases. CDR3 length: 15 amino acids. Germline V gene data show CDR1 as MDHEN and CDR2 as SYDVKM. Trimming pared 5 bases from V and 3 bases from J, leaving 13 bases between. CDR3 bases: TGTGCCAGCAGTCGGACACAATTATACACCGGGGAGCTGTTTTTT. This sequence encodes CASSRTQLYTGELFF. Supplemented by reference TRBV28 and TRBJ2-2, the full variable domain reads DVKVTQSSRYLVKRTGEKVFLECVQDMDHENMFWYRQDPGLGLRLIYFSYDVKMKEKGDIPEGYSVSREKKERFSLILESASTNQTSMYLCASSRTQLYTGELFFGEGSRLTVL.